This is a list of T cell receptor beta chains from one sample in a study. MiXCR, run by TCRdb on the 5' RACE reads, gives a single entry per CDR3 protein. The table has several thousand distinct CDR3 sequences, about 72% seen once. Sequencing was performed on Tregs sorted from blood. Receptor source: a female donor with breast cancer. The CDR3 runs from the conserved cysteine through the conserved F or W. Each record gives: D gene, V gene, clone size, J gene, CDR3 DNA, CDR3 protein. The D gene is left open where the match is weak. For some rows the clone size is stated as once, few or many, or as a class when expanded; others skip it.

D: TRBD2; V: TRBV9; size: .; J: TRBJ2-2; DNA: TGTGCCAGCAGCGTCGGGGGGGTCGGGGAGCTGTTTTTT; CDR3: CASSVGGVGELFF
D: .; V: TRBV29-1; size: .; J: TRBJ2-6; DNA: TGCAGCGTTGGGCGGTCTGGGGCCAACGTCCTGACTTTC; CDR3: CSVGRSGANVLTF
D: .; V: TRBV20-1; size: .; J: TRBJ1-5; DNA: TGCAGTGCTAGAGATCGTTGGGGAGGTGGAGTTCAGCCCCAGCATTTT; CDR3: CSARDRWGGGVQPQHF
D: .; V: TRBV7-9; size: .; J: TRBJ2-7; DNA: TGTGCCAGCAGCTTAGCGGGTCGGTCCTACGAGCAGTACTTC; CDR3: CASSLAGRSYEQYF
D: .; V: TRBV5-1; size: .; J: TRBJ2-7; DNA: TGCGCCAGCAGCTTGATCCGGCAGGGGACCTACGAGCAGTACTTC; CDR3: CASSLIRQGTYEQYF
D: .; V: TRBV20-1; size: .; J: TRBJ2-5; DNA: TGCAGTGCAACTGACGGGCCAGAGACCCAGTACTTC; CDR3: CSATDGPETQYF
D: .; V: TRBV4-1; size: .; J: TRBJ2-7; DNA: TGCGCCAGCAGCCAAGAAGGGCTCGAGCAGTACTTC; CDR3: CASSQEGLEQYF
D: .; V: TRBV6-5; size: once; J: TRBJ2-1; DNA: TGTGCCAGCAGTTACTTGGGGGGGGGCAGCCCCCCTGAGCAGTTCTTC; CDR3: CASSYLGGGSPPEQFF
D: .; V: TRBV27; size: .; J: TRBJ2-2; DNA: TGTGCCAGCAGTCCCCTGAACACCGGGGAGCTGTTTTTT; CDR3: CASSPLNTGELFF
D: .; V: TRBV12-3/TRBV12-4; size: .; J: TRBJ2-1; DNA: TGTGCCACAACCCTGGGAGGACATTCTAGCAATGAGCAGTTCTTC; CDR3: CATTLGGHSSNEQFF
D: .; V: TRBV5-1; size: .; J: TRBJ2-1; DNA: TGCGCCAGCAGCCTAGACAGGCCTAGCTCCTACAATGAGCAGTTCTTC; CDR3: CASSLDRPSSYNEQFF
D: .; V: TRBV20-1; size: few; J: TRBJ1-1; DNA: TGCAGTGCTAGAGATCACGACGGGGCAGCGAACACTGAAGCTTTCTTT; CDR3: CSARDHDGAANTEAFF
D: .; V: TRBV4-1; size: .; J: TRBJ1-3; DNA: TGCGCCAGCAGCCAAGAGGAGGCTCACCGGCCCTCTGGAAACACCATATATTTT; CDR3: CASSQEEAHRPSGNTIYF
D: TRBD2; V: TRBV15; size: .; J: TRBJ2-3; DNA: TGTGCCACCAGCAGAACTAGCGGGGGGGCTTTCGATACGCAGTATTTT; CDR3: CATSRTSGGAFDTQYF
D: .; V: TRBV29-1; size: .; J: TRBJ1-4; DNA: TGCAGCGTTGAACTCCCGGTGCATAATGAAAAACTGTTTTTT; CDR3: CSVELPVHNEKLFF
D: TRBD2; V: TRBV10-3; size: .; J: TRBJ2-1; DNA: TGTGCCATTAGCGGGTCGAATTACAATGAGCAGTTCTTC; CDR3: CAISGSNYNEQFF
D: TRBD2; V: TRBV2; size: .; J: TRBJ2-7; DNA: TGTGCCAGCAGTGAAGGGGGGGGTACCATCTACGAGCAGTACTTC; CDR3: CASSEGGGTIYEQYF
D: .; V: TRBV9; size: .; J: TRBJ2-5; DNA: TGTGCCAGCAGCTCGAGCCCGCACCGGGACACGGCTCAAGAGACCCAGTACTTC; CDR3: CASSSSPHRDTAQETQYF
D: TRBD2; V: TRBV12-3/TRBV12-4; size: few; J: TRBJ2-1; DNA: TGTGCCAGCAGTTACGGCCCTGCGGGGGGGATCAATGAGCAGTTCTTC; CDR3: CASSYGPAGGINEQFF
D: .; V: TRBV13; size: .; J: TRBJ2-1; DNA: TGTGCCAGCAGCTTTGCCGGGAATGAGCAGTTCTTC; CDR3: CASSFAGNEQFF